Below, one TCR beta chain is given with its context. The sample is drawn from a study of T cells in Graves' hyperthyroidism and ophthalmopathy. There were TCR beta CDR3 regions amplified from RNA transcripts. TCR CDR3 regions were first amplified by RT-PCR with HTBI primers. TCRdb reprocessed the multiplex PCR reads with MiXCR, giving one entry per CDR3 protein. The sample holds about 640,000 distinct CDR3 sequences; roughly 20% are singletons and the top ten take about 34%. The PBMCs were taken from over 9.5 ml of fresh peripheral blood. Germline lookup yields CDR1 LGHNA and CDR2 YSLEER. The V end was cut by 0 bases, the J end by 3 bases, with 13 bases between. The CDR3 contains 16 residues.

The genes are TRBV4-3 and TRBJ2-3, with D possibly being TRBD2 (6 bases). Source material: blood. This receptor was taken from a man aged 30-40 years with Graves' ophthalmopathy. CDR3 loop: CASSQDWGEETDTQYF. CDR3 in DNA: TGCGCCAGCAGCCAAGACTGGGGGGAAGAGACAGATACGCAGTATTTT.